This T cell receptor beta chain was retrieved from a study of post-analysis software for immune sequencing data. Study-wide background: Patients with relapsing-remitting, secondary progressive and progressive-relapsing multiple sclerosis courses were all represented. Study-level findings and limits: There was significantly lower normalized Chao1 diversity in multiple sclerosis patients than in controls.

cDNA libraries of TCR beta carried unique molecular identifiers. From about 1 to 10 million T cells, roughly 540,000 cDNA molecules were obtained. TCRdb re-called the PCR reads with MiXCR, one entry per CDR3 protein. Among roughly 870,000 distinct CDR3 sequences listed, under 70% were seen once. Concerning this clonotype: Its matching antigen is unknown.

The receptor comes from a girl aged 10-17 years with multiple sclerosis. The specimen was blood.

CDR3 loop: CASSSRLAGDEQFF. The CDR3 nucleotides are TGTGCCAGCAGCTCCAGACTAGCGGGGGACGAGCAGTTCTTC. The gene calls are TRBV7-8 and TRBJ2-1; TRBD2 aligns across 12 bases. V lost 4 bases and J lost 10; bases outside the gene matches: 5. CDR1 and CDR2 (germline): SGHVS, FQNEAQ. The CDR3 totals 14 residues.